These 7 T cell receptor beta chains originate from one sample sequenced in a study of vaccination effects on CD4 cells after COVID-19. Isolation of CD4+ T cells took place after 10 days of culture. Everyone in the study got two shots of either the BNT162b2 or mRNA-1273 vaccine. These receptors lack a known antigen. TCRdb's table, derived via immunoSEQ multiplex PCR, lists solely in-frame clones and lacks some. This sample has some 47,000 clones, with about 70% found just once. The material sequenced was CD4+ T cells from PBMCs cultured without peptide, taken after COVID-19 vaccination. These receptors were collected from a human donor who received a COVID-19 vaccine.

This rearrangement joins TRBV12-5 to TRBJ1-2, with 8 bases matching TRBD1. The J segment lost 7 bases and the V segment lost 0 bases, leaving 16 bases of the junction unmatched. Germline V gene lookup returns CDR1 LGHNT and CDR2 FRNRAP. This CDR3 comprises 18 residues. The CDR3: CASGLVLLLEQGARGYTF. The DNA of the CDR3 is TGTGCTAGTGGTTTGGTTCTGCTCCTAGAGCAGGGGGCACGTGGCTACACCTTC.

This clone was found a few times. The chain couples TRBV28 to TRBJ1-1, with 9 bases lining up with TRBD1. Germline CDR1 is MDHEN and CDR2 is SYDVKM. This CDR3 is 15 amino acids long. J was trimmed by 4 bases and V by 4 bases; bases with no gene match: 7. The chain's CDR3 is CASSYTGGGGTEAFF. DNA for the CDR3: TGTGCCAGCAGTTACACAGGGGGCGGGGGCACTGAAGCTTTCTTT.

This clone was seen just once. CDR3 nucleotide sequence: TGTGCCAGCAGCTTCGGGTATCGGGCGGACACCATATATTTT. Translating gives CASSFGYRADTIYF. The gene calls are TRBV11-1 and TRBJ1-3; D remains unclear. The CDR3 is made up of 14 amino acids. Germline values: CDR1 SGHAT, CDR2 FQDESV (reference sequence). V shed 3 bases and J shed 8 bases, with 14 bases lying between them.

This CDR3 reads CASSTLGGVGGELFF. CDR3 in DNA: TGTGCCAGCAGCACCCTGGGGGGGGTGGGCGGGGAGCTGTTTTTT. The chain combines TRBV9 with TRBJ2-2; 7 bases line up with TRBD2. The CDR3 runs to 15 residues. Germline-derived CDR1 and CDR2 are SGDLS and YYNGEE. Trimming removed 4 bases from V and 7 bases from J; junction bases left unmatched: 10.

This clone showed up just a few times. The chain joins TRBV12-3 or TRBV12-4 to TRBJ1-1; TRBD1 aligns across 8 bases. The CDR3 runs to 12 residues. The V and J ends lost 5 bases and 7 bases, in that order; junction bases with no gene match: 3. The CDR3 DNA sequence: TGTGCCAGCAGTACGGGGACAGGTGAAGCTTTCTTT. Its protein is CASSTGTGEAFF.

The chain recombines TRBV5-1 with TRBJ2-5, with 9 bases lining up with TRBD2. The trim removed 6 bases at V and 5 bases at J, leaving 11 bases unmatched. In germline, CDR1 is SGHRS, CDR2 YFSETQ. This CDR3 region has 15 residues. CDR3 sequence: CASTGLAGSGETQYF. CDR3 in DNA: TGCGCCAGCACGGGGCTAGCGGGGTCCGGGGAGACCCAGTACTTC.

This clone was picked up one time. The J gene is TRBJ1-2, the V gene TRBV30, with TRBD1 as a possible D gene (6 bases). The CDR3 covers 20 residues. CDR1 GTSNPN and CDR2 SVGIG come from the germline V gene (reference sequence). The germline V and J ends were trimmed by 0 bases and 1 base, with 27 bases remaining between them. CDR3 sequence (DNA): TGTGCCTGGAGTGTTGAGTTAATGTTGACAGGTCCCTTGGGTAACTATGGCTACACCTTC. Its protein is CAWSVELMLTGPLGNYGYTF.